The 8 T cell receptor beta chains in this list originate from one sample, sequenced in a study of shared clonotypes between healthy human individuals (dated by TCRdb to the early 2020s). Receptor libraries were prepared by the immunoSEQ multiplex PCR assay. TCRdb took over this immuneACCESS table, retaining in-frame rearrangements with V and J assigned. Such tables are incomplete; in checked studies, under half of the missing clones stem from an unresolved V gene, and the remainder is unexplained. Across this sample there are 1,400,000 or so clones, with about 98.5% seen only once. The ten largest clones add up to under 0.45% of the sample. Material for sequencing was naive CD4+ T cells sorted from blood. The intended sense of this specimen's cell subset or site label: CD45RA+ positively selected. These receptors all come from a young man in good health.

This clone was picked up one time. The chain has TRBV7-2 and TRBJ1-2; TRBD1 is a possible D gene (6 bases). V lost 2 bases to trimming and J lost 4 bases, with 11 bases between them. This CDR3 region has 14 residues. CDR1 and CDR2 (germline): SGHTA, FQGNSA. CDR3 coding DNA: TGTGCCAGCAGCTTAAAAACAGGGCCCTATGGCTACACCTTC. Protein product: CASSLKTGPYGYTF.

The chain couples TRBV19 to TRBJ2-1; the D is unclear. The V gene's germline CDR1 is LNHDA and CDR2 SQIVND (reference sequence). The CDR3 runs 15 residues. Trimming cost V 5 bases and J 0 bases, with 11 bases left between them. CDR3 region: CASSPPESSYNEQFF. CDR3 DNA: TGTGCCAGTAGTCCTCCTGAAAGCTCCTACAATGAGCAGTTCTTC.

The chain links TRBV9 to TRBJ2-1; D is unresolved. CDR3 length: 16 amino acids. V was trimmed by 0 bases and J by 2 bases, leaving 12 bases between them. The germline V gene has CDR1 SGDLS and CDR2 YYNGEE. CDR3 nucleotide sequence: TGTGCCAGCAGCGTAGGTCCCCCCCCTCCCTACAATGAGCAGTTCTTC. Translated, it gives CASSVGPPPPYNEQFF.

The gene calls are TRBV21-1 and TRBJ2-3; TRBD2, as called in the table, went unchecked against the DNA. TRBV21-1 is reported as a pseudogene. The CDR3 has 15 residues. The CDR3 region is CASSKGGGEADTQYF. CDR3 DNA: TGTGCCAGCAGCAAAGGAGGAGGGGAGGCAGATACGCAGTATTTT.

The chain links TRBV5-4 to TRBJ2-5; weak D call: TRBD1 (5 bases). The germline V and J ends were trimmed by 4 bases and 3 bases, with 10 bases remaining between them. The germline gives CDR1 SGHNT, CDR2 YYREEE (reference sequence). There are 13 residues in the CDR3. The CDR3 sequence: CASSTGREETQYF. The CDR3, as DNA: TGTGCCAGCAGCACAGGACGGGAAGAGACCCAGTACTTC. Filled out from reference TRBV5-4 and TRBJ2-5, the complete variable domain reads ETGVTQSPTHLIKTRGQQVTLRCSSQSGHNTVSWYQQALGQGPQFIFQYYREEENGRGNFPPRFSGLQFPNYSSELNVNALELDDSALYLCASSTGREETQYFGPGTRLLVL.

The chain employs TRBV5-1 and TRBJ2-7, with D uncertain. With 3 bases removed from V and 0 bases from J, the gap between germline ends came to 16 bases. Germline CDR1 SGHRS, CDR2 YFSETQ. The CDR3 contains 16 residues. In DNA form, the CDR3 reads TGCGCCAGCAGCTACCTGGGGTCCCTCGACTCCTACGAGCAGTACTTC. This codes for CASSYLGSLDSYEQYF.

The chain links TRBV28 to TRBJ2-7, with D hard to call. V was pared by 6 bases and J by 3 bases, with 9 bases between. The CDR3 is made up of 12 amino acids. Germline assignment: CDR1 MDHEN and CDR2 SYDVKM. The CDR3 DNA follows: TGTGCCAGCAGGGCACGGATCTACGAGCAGTACTTC. This codes for CASRARIYEQYF.

The chain uses TRBV4-1 and TRBJ2-1, with 9 bases matching TRBD2. The CDR3 spans 18 residues. Germline V lookup: CDR1 MGHRA, CDR2 YSYEKL. J lost 7 bases, V lost 8 bases, and 21 bases had no gene match. The CDR3 nucleotides read TGCGCCAGCGGTCCGGGACTAGCATCAAGGACAATTGGGAATGAGCAGTTCTTC. Protein: CASGPGLASRTIGNEQFF.